These 32 T cell receptor beta chains were all obtained from the same sample, sequenced in a study of cytomegalovirus exposure and HLA in healthy donors. PCR amplification relied on 60 Vbeta primers (plus 13 Jbeta primers). This table comes from immunoSEQ multiplex PCR, and its TCRdb copy is limited to in-frame clones, with some not included. The sample lists around 240,000 clones; roughly 80% were seen once. Sequencing was done on a sample of PBMCs. Every receptor here comes from a middle-aged woman in good health and CMV-seropositive.

The chain uses TRBV19 and TRBJ1-5; D is possibly TRBD1 (6 bases). The CDR3 loop spans 15 amino acids. From germline, CDR1 is LNHDA and CDR2 SQIVND (reference sequence). V gave up 6 bases and J gave up 2 bases, with 14 bases separating them. DNA of the CDR3: TGTGCCAGTAGCCTACAGGGTTTGGGCAATCAGCCCCAGCATTTT. Amino acid sequence: CASSLQGLGNQPQHF. The variable domain in full, completed from reference TRBV19 and TRBJ1-5, reads DGGITQSPKYLFRKEGQNVTLSCEQNLNHDAMYWYRQDPGQGLRLIYYSQIVNDFQKGDIAEGYSVSREKKESFPLTVTSAQKNPTAFYLCASSLQGLGNQPQHFGDGTRLSIL.

CDR3 protein: CASSYELAGGQEQYF. The CDR3 DNA reads TGTGCCAGCAGCTATGAACTAGCGGGAGGGCAAGAGCAGTACTTC. V usage is TRBV27 and J usage is TRBJ2-7, with 13 nucleotides matching TRBD2. J gave up 7 bases and V 6 bases, and 9 bases lay outside the gene matches. CDR1 is MNHEY and CDR2 is SMNVEV in the germline V gene (reference sequence). This CDR3 comprises 15 residues.

The chain has TRBV25-1 and TRBJ2-1; D possibly corresponds to TRBD2 (5 bases). V was cut by 6 bases and J by 0 bases, with 12 bases left in between. The CDR3 consists of 15 residues. CDR1 and CDR2 (germline): MGHDK, SYGVNS. CDR3 DNA sequence: TGTGCCAGCAGGGCGTCTAGCTACTCCTACAATGAGCAGTTCTTC. Its translation is CASRASSYSYNEQFF.

In the case of this clone: This sample also contains other DNA sequences that code for the same CDR3. This chain uses TRBV6-5 with TRBJ2-5; TRBD1 matches 7 bases. V trimming: 0 bases; J trimming: 4 bases; junction bases outside the gene matches: 5. This CDR3 comprises 15 residues. Looked up from germline, CDR1 is MNHEY and CDR2 is SVGAGI. The CDR3 bases are TGTGCCAGCAGTTACTCCCCACAGGGGATAGAGACCCAGTACTTC. This gives the protein CASSYSPQGIETQYF.

This chain's CDR3 is CASSQEESTVYGYTF. CDR3 DNA: TGTGCCAGCAGCCAAGAAGAGTCGACAGTCTATGGCTACACCTTC. The chain joins TRBV4-2 to TRBJ1-2; D possibly corresponds to TRBD1 (5 bases). V was shortened by 0 bases and J by 4 bases, with 12 bases between the two germline ends. The CDR3 has 15 amino acids. Germline-derived CDR1 and CDR2 are LGHNA and YNFKEQ.

The genes are TRBV11-2 and TRBJ2-2, with unresolved D. Germline CDR1 SGHAT, CDR2 FQNNGV. The CDR3 covers 12 residues. Trimming took 0 bases from V and 7 from J, leaving 3 bases between them. The CDR3 DNA reads TGTGCCAGCAGCTTAGACGTCGGGGAGCTGTTTTTT. Translation: CASSLDVGELFF. The whole variable domain, filled in from reference TRBV11-2 and TRBJ2-2, reads EAGVAQSPRYKIIEKRQSVAFWCNPISGHATLYWYQQILGQGPKLLIQFQNNGVVDDSQLPKDRFSAERLKGVDSTLKIQPAKLEDSAVYLCASSLDVGELFFGEGSRLTVL.

This chain links TRBV6-5 with TRBJ2-2, with 9 bases fitting TRBD2. J gave up 5 bases and V 8 bases, and 9 bases lay outside the gene matches. The CDR3 totals 15 residues. Per the germline V gene, CDR1 is MNHEY and CDR2 is SVGAGI. As DNA, the CDR3 is TGTGCCAGCCACTATAGCGGGGGAATAACCGGGGAGCTGTTTTTT. Protein product: CASHYSGGITGELFF.

This rearrangement joins TRBV13 to TRBJ1-1; D ambiguous. CDR3 length equals 14 residues. CDR1 and CDR2 (germline): PRHDT, FYEKMQ (reference sequence). Trimming stripped 2 bases from V and 6 bases from J, with 13 bases between. This CDR3 reads CASSLLGGRAEAFF. The CDR3 bases are TGTGCCAGCAGCTTACTAGGTGGGAGGGCTGAAGCTTTCTTT.

V usage is TRBV6-1 and J usage is TRBJ2-7, with D possibly matching TRBD2 (6 bases). Germline V gene lookup returns CDR1 MNHNS and CDR2 SASEGT. The CDR3 is made up of 15 amino acids. The germline V and J ends were trimmed by 7 bases and 4 bases, with 20 bases remaining between them. The CDR3 nucleotides are TGTGCCAGCAAGTACTCTAGCGACGGATCGTACGAGCAGTACTTC. Translating it yields CASKYSSDGSYEQYF.

This rearrangement joins TRBV7-9 to TRBJ1-1, with 8 nucleotides matching TRBD1. The J segment lost 1 base and the V segment lost 0 bases, leaving 7 bases of the junction unmatched. This CDR3 has 17 amino acids. Germline V gene lookup returns CDR1 SEHNR and CDR2 FQNEAQ (reference sequence). The CDR3 DNA reads as TGTGCCAGCAGCTTAGCCAGGGGGCCAGGTCGGAACACTGAAGCTTTCTTT. This encodes CASSLARGPGRNTEAFF.

The V gene is TRBV4-1, the J gene TRBJ2-7; maybe TRBD1 (7 bases). The CDR3 extends over 17 amino acids. Germline V lookup: CDR1 MGHRA, CDR2 YSYEKL. Trimming cost V 1 base and J 5 bases, with 21 bases left between them. The CDR3 DNA follows: TGCGCCAGCAGCCAAGGAGTAGTGGGCAGGGGGGACCACGAGCAGTACTTC. Translated, it gives CASSQGVVGRGDHEQYF.

The rearrangement joins TRBV5-5 to TRBJ1-1, with D tentatively TRBD1 (6 bases). CDR1 and CDR2 (germline): SGHKS, YYEKEE (reference sequence). There are 15 residues in the CDR3. The germline V and J ends were trimmed by 0 bases and 6 bases, with 15 bases remaining between them. CDR3 protein: CASSLAAGVRAEAFF. The CDR3 nucleotides are TGTGCCAGCAGCTTGGCGGCAGGGGTGAGGGCTGAAGCTTTCTTT. Combining the CDR3 with reference TRBV5-5 and TRBJ1-1 gives the whole variable domain DAGVTQSPTHLIKTRGQQVTLRCSPISGHKSVSWYQQVLGQGPQFIFQYYEKEERGRGNFPDRFSARQFPNYSSELNVNALLLGDSALYLCASSLAAGVRAEAFFGQGTRLTVV.

This chain connects TRBV7-2 to TRBJ2-2, with D uncertain. V was shortened by 3 bases and J by 4 bases, with 9 bases between the two germline ends. The germline V gene encodes CDR1 SGHTA and CDR2 FQGNSA. CDR3 length: 14 residues. The CDR3 loop reads CASSFSLGTGELFF. Written as DNA, the CDR3 is TGTGCCAGCAGCTTCTCCCTCGGCACCGGGGAGCTGTTTTTT.

The genes are TRBV9 and TRBJ2-3; 8 bases fit TRBD1. Trimming at V came to 3 bases and at J to 0 bases, leaving 0 bases not matched to a gene. Germline V gene data show CDR1 as SGDLS and CDR2 as YYNGEE. The CDR3 is made up of 14 amino acids. DNA for the CDR3: TGTGCCAGCAGCGGGACAGGGAGCACAGATACGCAGTATTTT. It translates to CASSGTGSTDTQYF. Full variable domain (rest looked up from reference TRBV9 and TRBJ2-3): DSGVTQTPKHLITATGQRVTLRCSPRSGDLSVYWYQQSLDQGLQFLIQYYNGEERAKGNILERFSAQQFPDLHSELNLSSLELGDSALYFCASSGTGSTDTQYFGPGTRLTVL.

This chain links TRBV5-1 with TRBJ2-5; 8 nucleotides line up with TRBD1. Gene TRBJ2-7 matches the end of the DNA better, so the J call may be wrong. Germline-derived CDR1 and CDR2 are SGHRS and YFSETQ. The CDR3 is 14 amino acids. The DNA of the CDR3 is TGCGCCAGCAGCCCGGTTGGACAGGGCTACGAGCAGTACTTC. Its translation: CASSPVGQGYEQYF.

There are a few counts of this clone. The rearrangement joins TRBV28 to TRBJ1-1, with a possible D match to TRBD1 (5 bases). Germline CDR1 reads MDHEN; CDR2 reads SYDVKM. This CDR3 spans 15 amino acids. With 4 bases removed from V and 3 bases from J, the gap between germline ends came to 15 bases. The CDR3 loop reads CASSSPGWGDTEAFF. The CDR3 nucleotides are TGTGCCAGCAGTTCCCCCGGGTGGGGGGACACTGAAGCTTTCTTT. The full variable domain, completed using reference TRBV28 and TRBJ1-1, is DVKVTQSSRYLVKRTGEKVFLECVQDMDHENMFWYRQDPGLGLRLIYFSYDVKMKEKGDIPEGYSVSREKKERFSLILESASTNQTSMYLCASSSPGWGDTEAFFGQGTRLTVV.

The chain joins TRBV11-2 to TRBJ1-1; D gene unclear. Germline CDR1 and CDR2: SGHAT and FQNNGV. The CDR3 length is 15 residues. V lost 6 bases and J 11 bases, leaving 25 bases between the germline ends. In DNA, the CDR3 is TGTGCCAGCAGTTCCGTAGTCGCTGGGCGGGAGAGGGCTTTCTTT. Translation gives CASSSVVAGRERAFF.

J is TRBJ2-1 and V is TRBV2, with D unresolved. V was trimmed by 3 bases and J by 7 bases, leaving 4 bases between them. CDR1 is SNHLY, CDR2 FYNNEI, per germline. The CDR3 covers 11 residues. CDR3 DNA: TGTGCCAGCAGTGACGCGAATGAGCAGTTCTTC. Protein product: CASSDANEQFF.

The rearrangement joins TRBV15 to TRBJ1-4; TRBD1 aligns across 7 bases. CDR3 length equals 16 residues. After removal of 0 bases from V and 5 bases from J, the junction contained 6 bases not matched to a gene. The germline CDR1 and CDR2 sequences are LNHNV and YYDKDF (reference sequence). CDR3 residues: CATSREIGGANEKLFF. The CDR3 DNA is TGTGCCACCAGCAGAGAGATAGGGGGCGCGAATGAAAAACTGTTTTTT.

CDR3 residues: CAWSVQGGGQPQHF. The DNA for the CDR3 is TGTGCCTGGAGTGTACAGGGGGGAGGGCAGCCCCAGCATTTT. The rearrangement joins TRBV30 to TRBJ1-5; 8 bases fit TRBD1. V was clipped by 0 bases and J by 7 bases; unmatched bases: 5. CDR3 length: 14 residues. Germline CDR1 is GTSNPN and CDR2 is SVGIG (reference sequence). The variable domain in full, completed from reference TRBV30 and TRBJ1-5, reads SQTIHQWPATLVQPVGSPLSLECTVEGTSNPNLYWYRQAAGRGLQLLFYSVGIGQISSEVPQNLSASRPQDRQFILSSKKLLLSDSGFYLCAWSVQGGGQPQHFGDGTRLSIL.

The chain carries TRBV6-6 and TRBJ1-3, with D perhaps TRBD1 (6 bases). Germline V gene sequence: CDR1 MNHNY, CDR2 SVGAGI (reference sequence). The V and J ends lost 8 bases and 8 bases respectively, with 25 bases between them. The CDR3 totals 16 residues. Here the CDR3 DNA reads TGTGCCAGCTCCTATTCGCAGAGAAACAGGGAACACACCATATATTTT. Translation: CASSYSQRNREHTIYF.

The rearrangement uses TRBV7-9 and TRBJ2-7; D is possibly TRBD1 (6 bases). Deletions cut 4 bases from V and 3 bases from J, with 19 bases between. Germline V lookup: CDR1 SEHNR, CDR2 FQNEAQ (reference sequence). There are 16 residues in the CDR3. The CDR3 coding sequence is TGTGCCAGCAGCTCCCCTCCCATAATACAGGGCTACGAGCAGTACTTC. Protein: CASSSPPIIQGYEQYF. Drawing the rest from reference TRBV7-9 and TRBJ2-7, the complete variable domain is DTGVSQNPRHKITKRGQNVTFRCDPISEHNRLYWYRQTLGQGPEFLTYFQNEAQLEKSRLLSDRFSAERPKGSFSTLEIQRTEQGDSAMYLCASSSPPIIQGYEQYFGPGTRLTVT.

J is TRBJ1-1 and V is TRBV5-1; 10 bases align to TRBD1. There are 14 residues in the CDR3. The V segment lost 3 bases and the J segment 3 bases; nucleotides outside the gene matches: 2. CDR1 SGHRS and CDR2 YFSETQ come from the germline V gene. CDR3 nucleotides: TGCGCCAGCAGCTCCGGGACAGGGGACACTGAAGCTTTCTTT. This sequence encodes CASSSGTGDTEAFF.

V and J are TRBV6-5 and TRBJ1-2; D is perhaps TRBD1 (5 bases). Trimming removed 4 bases from V and 8 bases from J, with 20 bases in between. Germline V CDR1 and CDR2: MNHEY, SVGAGI. This CDR3 has 15 residues. CDR3 sequence reads: CASSLYRGLAHGYTF. The CDR3 nucleotides read TGTGCCAGCAGTTTGTACCGGGGACTTGCCCACGGCTACACCTTC.

The V call is TRBV7-2, the J call TRBJ2-1; a possible D gene is TRBD2 (5 bases). This CDR3 is 16 amino acids long. V was cut by 1 base and J by 8 bases, with 18 bases left in between. The germline V gene has CDR1 SGHTA and CDR2 FQGNSA. In nucleotides, the CDR3 is TGTGCCAGCAGCTTAGTTAGGAGCGGTACTAGTGATGAGCAGTTCTTC. Its protein is CASSLVRSGTSDEQFF.

The V call is TRBV19, the J call TRBJ1-2, with D maybe TRBD1 (5 bases). The V gene lost 3 bases and the J gene lost 8 bases, with 22 bases spanning the gap. The germline CDR1 and CDR2 sequences are LNHDA and SQIVND (reference sequence). The length of the CDR3 is 16 residues. The CDR3: CASSITRRGTLGGYTF. In DNA form, the CDR3 reads TGTGCCAGTAGTATCACCCGACGGGGGACGTTAGGGGGCTACACCTTC.

The chain joins TRBV6-4 to TRBJ2-1; TRBD2 matches 7 bases. CDR3 size: 12 residues. The J segment lost 9 bases and the V segment lost 9 bases, leaving 8 bases of the junction unmatched. The germline V gene encodes CDR1 MRHNA and CDR2 SNTAGT. CDR3 sequence (DNA): TGTGCCAGAGGCCTCTCGGGGGGTGAGCAGTTCTTC. This encodes CARGLSGGEQFF.

In this sample, this clone turned up once. The chain uses TRBV11-1 and TRBJ2-2; D possibly corresponds to TRBD2 (6 bases). This CDR3 spans 13 amino acids. The V end lost 5 bases, the J end lost 7 bases, and 11 bases lay between the germline ends. Germline V gene lookup returns CDR1 SGHAT and CDR2 FQDESV (reference sequence). Here the CDR3 reads CASSRTGGGELFF. CDR3 coding DNA: TGTGCCAGCAGCCGTACCGGGGGCGGGGAGCTGTTTTTT. Full variable domain (rest looked up from reference TRBV11-1 and TRBJ2-2): EAEVAQSPRYKITEKSQAVAFWCDPISGHATLYWYRQILGQGPELLVQFQDESVVDDSQLPKDRFSAERLKGVDSTLKIQPAELGDSAMYLCASSRTGGGELFFGEGSRLTVL.

The chain links TRBV7-2 to TRBJ2-7; TRBD2 agrees at 9 bases. With V trimmed by 1 base and J by 4 bases, 5 bases remained unmatched. CDR1 SGHTA and CDR2 FQGNSA come from the germline V gene. The CDR3 has 15 residues. The CDR3 nucleotides read TGTGCCAGCAGCTTAGTAGCGGGGGTGAGGTACGAGCAGTACTTC. The encoded protein is CASSLVAGVRYEQYF.

The chain's CDR3 is CASSASQGALVLGTEAFF. The CDR3 region has the DNA TGTGCCAGCAGTGCTTCCCAGGGGGCGTTGGTGTTGGGCACTGAAGCTTTCTTT. The gene calls are TRBV25-1 and TRBJ1-1; 8 bases map to TRBD1. This CDR3 spans 18 amino acids. V was clipped by 4 bases and J by 4 bases; unmatched bases: 17. Germline CDR1 MGHDK, CDR2 SYGVNS. The full variable domain, rest sourced from reference TRBV25-1 and TRBJ1-1, is EADIYQTPRYLVIGTGKKITLECSQTMGHDKMYWYQQDPGMELHLIHYSYGVNSTEKGDLSSESTVSRIRTEHFPLTLESARPSHTSQYLCASSASQGALVLGTEAFFGQGTRLTVV.

This clone has just a few counts. This chain joins TRBV25-1 and TRBJ2-1; D may be TRBD2 (5 bases). Trimming removed 7 bases from V and 4 bases from J, with 11 bases in between. CDR1 MGHDK and CDR2 SYGVNS come from the germline V gene. The CDR3 spans 13 residues. CDR3 amino acids: CASMGDYYNEQFF. CDR3 nucleotide sequence: TGTGCCAGCATGGGAGACTATTACAATGAGCAGTTCTTC.

In this sample, this clone turned up once. This chain uses TRBV29-1 with TRBJ1-2, with 9 bases that match TRBD1. The V segment lost 1 base and the J segment 4 bases; nucleotides outside the gene matches: 1. CDR3 length: 13 residues. Germline loops: CDR1 SQVTM, CDR2 ANQGSEA. CDR3 loop: CSVEGQGGYGYTF. For the CDR3, the DNA is TGCAGCGTTGAAGGACAGGGGGGCTATGGCTACACCTTC.